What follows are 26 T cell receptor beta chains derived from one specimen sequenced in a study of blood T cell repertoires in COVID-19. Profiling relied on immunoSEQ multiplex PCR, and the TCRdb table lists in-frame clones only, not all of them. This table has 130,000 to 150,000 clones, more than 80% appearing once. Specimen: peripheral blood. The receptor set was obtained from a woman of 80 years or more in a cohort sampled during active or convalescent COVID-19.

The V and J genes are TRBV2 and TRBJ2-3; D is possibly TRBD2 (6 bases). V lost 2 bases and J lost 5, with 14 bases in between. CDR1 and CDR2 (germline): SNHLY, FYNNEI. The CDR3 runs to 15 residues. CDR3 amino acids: CASSERRGSKDTQYF. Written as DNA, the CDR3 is TGTGCCAGCAGTGAAAGGCGGGGTTCGAAAGATACGCAGTATTTT.

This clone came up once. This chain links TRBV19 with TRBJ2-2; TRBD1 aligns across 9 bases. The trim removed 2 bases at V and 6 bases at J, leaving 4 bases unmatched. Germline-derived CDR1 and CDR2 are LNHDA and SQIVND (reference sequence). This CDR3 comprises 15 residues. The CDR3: CASSILRDRAGELFF. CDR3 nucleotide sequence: TGTGCCAGTAGTATACTCCGGGACAGGGCCGGGGAGCTGTTTTTT.

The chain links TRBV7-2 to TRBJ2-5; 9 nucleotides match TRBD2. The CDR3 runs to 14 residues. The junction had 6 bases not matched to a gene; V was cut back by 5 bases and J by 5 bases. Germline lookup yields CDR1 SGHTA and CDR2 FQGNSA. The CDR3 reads CASSPGTSYETQYF. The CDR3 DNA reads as TGTGCCAGCAGCCCGGGGACTAGCTACGAGACCCAGTACTTC.

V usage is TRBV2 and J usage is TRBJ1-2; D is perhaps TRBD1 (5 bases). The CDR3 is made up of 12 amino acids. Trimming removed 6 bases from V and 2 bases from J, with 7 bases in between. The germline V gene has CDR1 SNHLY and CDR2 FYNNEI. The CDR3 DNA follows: TGTGCCAGCAGACGGGGGAACTATGGCTACACCTTC. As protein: CASRRGNYGYTF.

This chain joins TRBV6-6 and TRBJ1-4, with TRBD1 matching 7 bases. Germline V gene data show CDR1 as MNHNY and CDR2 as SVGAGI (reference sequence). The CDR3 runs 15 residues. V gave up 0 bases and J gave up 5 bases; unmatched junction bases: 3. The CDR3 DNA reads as TGTGCCAGCAGTTACTCGGACAGGAGAAATGAAAAACTGTTTTTT. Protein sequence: CASSYSDRRNEKLFF.

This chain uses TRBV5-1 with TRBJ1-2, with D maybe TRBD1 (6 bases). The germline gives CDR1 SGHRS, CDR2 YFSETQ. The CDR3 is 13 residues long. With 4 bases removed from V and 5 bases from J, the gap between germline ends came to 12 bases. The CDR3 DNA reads TGCGCCAGCAGCCCTCAGGGGAGTTATGGCTACACCTTC. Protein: CASSPQGSYGYTF. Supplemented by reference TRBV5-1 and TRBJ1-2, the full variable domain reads KAGVTQTPRYLIKTRGQQVTLSCSPISGHRSVSWYQQTPGQGLQFLFEYFSETQRNKGNFPGRFSGRQFSNSRSEMNVSTLELGDSALYLCASSPQGSYGYTFGSGTRLTVV.

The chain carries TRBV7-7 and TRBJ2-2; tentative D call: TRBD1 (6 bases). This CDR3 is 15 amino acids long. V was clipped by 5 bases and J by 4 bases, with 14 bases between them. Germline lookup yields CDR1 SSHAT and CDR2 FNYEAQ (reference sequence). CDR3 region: CASSPRGFGTGELFF. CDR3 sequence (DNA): TGTGCCAGCAGCCCCAGGGGTTTTGGCACCGGGGAGCTGTTTTTT. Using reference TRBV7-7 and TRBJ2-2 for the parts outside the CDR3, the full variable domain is GAGVSQSPRYKVTKRGQDVTLRCDPISSHATLYWYQQALGQGPEFLTYFNYEAQPDKSGLPSDRFSAERPEGSISTLTIQRTEQRDSAMYRCASSPRGFGTGELFFGEGSRLTVL.

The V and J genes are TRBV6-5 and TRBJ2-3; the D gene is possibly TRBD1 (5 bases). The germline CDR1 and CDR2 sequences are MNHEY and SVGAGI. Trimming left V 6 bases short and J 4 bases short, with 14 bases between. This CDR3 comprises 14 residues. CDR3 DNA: TGTGCCAGCAGAGGTGGTGGGGCCGCAGATACGCAGTATTTT. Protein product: CASRGGGAADTQYF.

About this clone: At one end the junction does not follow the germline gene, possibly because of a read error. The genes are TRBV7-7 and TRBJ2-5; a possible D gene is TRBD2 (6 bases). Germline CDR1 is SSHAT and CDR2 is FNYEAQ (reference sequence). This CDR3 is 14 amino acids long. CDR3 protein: CASSLGGTQETQYF. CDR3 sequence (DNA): TGTGCTAGCAGCCTGGGGGGTACCCAAGAGACCCAGTACTTC. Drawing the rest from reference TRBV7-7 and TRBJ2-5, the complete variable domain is GAGVSQSPRYKVTKRGQDVTLRCDPISSHATLYWYQQALGQGPEFLTYFNYEAQPDKSGLPSDRFSAERPEGSISTLTIQRTEQRDSAMYRCASSLGGTQETQYFGPGTRLLVL.

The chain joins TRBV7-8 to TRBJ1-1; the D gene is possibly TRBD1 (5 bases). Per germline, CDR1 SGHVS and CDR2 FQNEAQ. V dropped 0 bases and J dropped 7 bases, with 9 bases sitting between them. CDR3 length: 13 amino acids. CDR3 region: CASSLAGVGEAFF. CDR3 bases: TGTGCCAGCAGCTTAGCAGGGGTTGGTGAAGCTTTCTTT.

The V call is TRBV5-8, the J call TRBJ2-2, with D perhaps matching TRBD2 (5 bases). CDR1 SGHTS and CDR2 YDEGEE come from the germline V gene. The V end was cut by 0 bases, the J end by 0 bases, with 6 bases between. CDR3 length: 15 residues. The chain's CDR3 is CASSLAGANTGELFF. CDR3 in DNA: TGTGCCAGCAGCTTGGCCGGGGCGAACACCGGGGAGCTGTTTTTT.

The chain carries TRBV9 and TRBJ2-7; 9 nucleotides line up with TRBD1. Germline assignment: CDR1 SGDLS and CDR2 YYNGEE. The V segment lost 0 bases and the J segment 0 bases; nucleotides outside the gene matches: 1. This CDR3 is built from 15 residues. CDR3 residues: CASSVGQGVSYEQYF. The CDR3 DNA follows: TGTGCCAGCAGCGTAGGACAGGGGGTCTCCTACGAGCAGTACTTC.

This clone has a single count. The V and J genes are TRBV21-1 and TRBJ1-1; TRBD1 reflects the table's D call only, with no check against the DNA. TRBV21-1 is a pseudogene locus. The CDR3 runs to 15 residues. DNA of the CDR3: TGTGCCAGCACTACAGGTGGCCGGATGAACACTGAAGCTTTCTTT. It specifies CASTTGGRMNTEAFF.

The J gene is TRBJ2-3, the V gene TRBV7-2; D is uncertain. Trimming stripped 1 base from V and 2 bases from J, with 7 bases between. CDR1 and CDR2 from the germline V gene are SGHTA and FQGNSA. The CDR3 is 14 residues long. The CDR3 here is CASSLELLTDTQYF. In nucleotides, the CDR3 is TGTGCCAGCAGCTTAGAGCTACTCACAGATACGCAGTATTTT.

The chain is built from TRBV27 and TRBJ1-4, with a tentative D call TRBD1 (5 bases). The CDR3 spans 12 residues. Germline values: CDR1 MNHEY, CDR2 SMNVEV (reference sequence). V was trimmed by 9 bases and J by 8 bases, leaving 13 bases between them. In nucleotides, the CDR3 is TGTGCCAGTTGGGACCGGGGGGAAAAACTGTTTTTT. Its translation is CASWDRGEKLFF.

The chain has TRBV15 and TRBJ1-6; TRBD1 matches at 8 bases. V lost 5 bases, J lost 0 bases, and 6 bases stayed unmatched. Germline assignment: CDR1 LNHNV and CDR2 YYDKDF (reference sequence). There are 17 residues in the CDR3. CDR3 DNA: TGTGCCACCAGCGGCCGACAGGGGAGCTCCTATAATTCACCCCTCCACTTT. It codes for CATSGRQGSSYNSPLHF.

The CDR3 coding sequence is TGTGCCAGCAAAGCCTACGAGAACACCGGGGAGCTGTTTTTT. Its translation: CASKAYENTGELFF. V usage is TRBV2 and J usage is TRBJ2-2; D is undetermined. The CDR3 sequence is 14 residues long. Per the germline V gene, CDR1 is SNHLY and CDR2 is FYNNEI. V was pared by 7 bases and J by 1 base, with 10 bases between.

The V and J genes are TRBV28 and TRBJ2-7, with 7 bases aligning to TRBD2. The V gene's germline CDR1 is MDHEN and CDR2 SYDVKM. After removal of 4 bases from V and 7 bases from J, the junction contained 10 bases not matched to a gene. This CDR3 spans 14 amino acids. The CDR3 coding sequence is TGTGCCAGCAGTTATCCAGGGAGGGGTATGGAGCAGTACGTC. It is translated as CASSYPGRGMEQYV.

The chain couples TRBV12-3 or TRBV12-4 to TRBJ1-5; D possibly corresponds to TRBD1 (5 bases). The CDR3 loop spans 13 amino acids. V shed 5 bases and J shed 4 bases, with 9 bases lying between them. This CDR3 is CASSPRQNQPQHF. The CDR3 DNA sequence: TGTGCCAGCAGTCCCCGACAGAATCAGCCCCAGCATTTT.

CDR3 amino acids: CASSSDRGLGSTYEQYF. The CDR3 DNA reads as TGCGCCAGCAGCTCAGACAGGGGGCTAGGATCGACCTACGAGCAGTACTTC. The chain employs TRBV5-1 and TRBJ2-7; 10 nucleotides agree with TRBD1. Germline lookup yields CDR1 SGHRS and CDR2 YFSETQ. J was trimmed by 2 bases and V by 3 bases; bases with no gene match: 11. The CDR3 sequence is 17 residues long. Drawing the rest from reference TRBV5-1 and TRBJ2-7, the complete variable domain is KAGVTQTPRYLIKTRGQQVTLSCSPISGHRSVSWYQQTPGQGLQFLFEYFSETQRNKGNFPGRFSGRQFSNSRSEMNVSTLELGDSALYLCASSSDRGLGSTYEQYFGPGTRLTVT.

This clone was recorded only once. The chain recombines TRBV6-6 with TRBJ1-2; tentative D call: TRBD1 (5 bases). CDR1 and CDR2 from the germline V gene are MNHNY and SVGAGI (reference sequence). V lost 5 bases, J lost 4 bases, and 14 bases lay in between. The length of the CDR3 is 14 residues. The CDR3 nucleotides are TGTGCCAGCAGTCAGGGATATGGAGGCTATGGCTACACCTTC. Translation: CASSQGYGGYGYTF.

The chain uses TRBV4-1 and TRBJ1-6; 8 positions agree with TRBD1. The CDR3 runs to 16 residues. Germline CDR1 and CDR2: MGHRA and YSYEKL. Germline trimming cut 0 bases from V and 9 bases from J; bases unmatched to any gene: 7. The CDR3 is CASSQDSGQGLSPLHF. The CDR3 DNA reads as TGCGCCAGCAGCCAAGATAGCGGACAGGGACTTTCACCCCTCCACTTT.

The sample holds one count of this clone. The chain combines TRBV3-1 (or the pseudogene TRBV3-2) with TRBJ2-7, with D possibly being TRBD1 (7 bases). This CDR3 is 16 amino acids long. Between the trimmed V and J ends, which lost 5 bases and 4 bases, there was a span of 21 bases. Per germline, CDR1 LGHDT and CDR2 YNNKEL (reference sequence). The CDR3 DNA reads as TGTGCCAGCAGCTCGGTAGCAGGGGGGTGTCCTTACGAGCAGTACGTC. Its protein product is CASSSVAGGCPYEQYV.

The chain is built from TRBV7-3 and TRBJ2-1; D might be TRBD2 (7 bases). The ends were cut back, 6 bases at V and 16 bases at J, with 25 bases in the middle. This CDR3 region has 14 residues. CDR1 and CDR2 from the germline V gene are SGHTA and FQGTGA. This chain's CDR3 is CASSFDGGAGDQFF. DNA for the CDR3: TGTGCCAGCAGTTTTGATGGGGGCGCGGGGGATCAATTCTTC.

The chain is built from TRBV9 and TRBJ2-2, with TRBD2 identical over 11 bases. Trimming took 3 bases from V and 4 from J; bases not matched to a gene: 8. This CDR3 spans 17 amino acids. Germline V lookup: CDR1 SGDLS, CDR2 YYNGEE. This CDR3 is CASSGTSGPSGTGELFF. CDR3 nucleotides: TGTGCCAGCAGCGGGACTAGCGGGCCTTCGGGCACCGGGGAGCTGTTTTTT.

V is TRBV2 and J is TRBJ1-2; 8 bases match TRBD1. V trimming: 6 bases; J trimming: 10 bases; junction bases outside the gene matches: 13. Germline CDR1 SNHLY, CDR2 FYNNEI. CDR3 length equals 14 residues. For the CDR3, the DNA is TGTGCCAGCAGGAATGGACAGGGCTATGTGCACTACACCTTC. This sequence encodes CASRNGQGYVHYTF.